The rows below give T cell receptor beta chains drawn from one sample of a study of beta chain features in type 1 diabetes. The method was immunoSEQ multiplex PCR; TCRdb's version includes in-frame clones alone and lacks a portion of them. The sample includes nearly 350,000 clones, around 9.7% of them seen just once. The source material was central memory CD4+ T cells from blood. The receptors shown here come from a man under 40 with type 1 diabetes. Each CDR3 is given without its conserved first and last residue. Each record gives: D gene, J gene, V gene, CDR3 protein. A D gene is named only where the DNA matches it firmly.

NA | TRBJ1-5 | TRBV10-3 | AISEGTHQPQH
NA | TRBJ1-2 | TRBV5-1 | ASSPTSSVEGYT
TRBD1 | TRBJ2-4 | TRBV6-5 | ASRQGPAKNIQY
TRBD1 | TRBJ2-7 | TRBV5-1 | ASSWGQGTYEQY
NA | TRBJ2-1 | TRBV30 | AWSWQYNEQF
TRBD2 | TRBJ2-7 | TRBV13 | ASSLRLGLAGGEQY
NA | TRBJ2-7 | TRBV5-1 | ASSPTESRSEQY
TRBD1 | TRBJ2-3 | TRBV5-1 | ASSLGQGHTDTQY
NA | TRBJ2-5 | TRBV6-1 | ASSDWVETQY
NA | TRBJ2-1 | TRBV6-1 | ASSDSPGNEQF
NA | TRBJ2-3 | TRBV7-2 | ASSLLTDTQY
NA | TRBJ2-2 | TRBV7-8 | ASSLDPDTNTGELF
NA | TRBJ2-7 | TRBV5-1 | ASSSTGRMESYEQY
NA | TRBJ1-1 | TRBV10-3 | AISWGGNTEAF
NA | TRBJ1-5 | TRBV13 | ASSPYGGPQH
NA | TRBJ2-1 | TRBV20-1 | SASADNEQF
NA | TRBJ1-2 | TRBV6-1 | ASSESRDYGYT
TRBD2 | TRBJ2-5 | TRBV4-1 | ASSQDLGGYQETQY
TRBD1 | TRBJ1-2 | TRBV6-5 | ASRATGRNLYGYT
NA | TRBJ2-2 | TRBV5-1 | ASNTQGGSSTGELF
NA | TRBJ2-7 | TRBV6-6 | ASRATGYEQY
TRBD1 | TRBJ1-2 | TRBV29-1 | SVEIAGGAGGYT
NA | TRBJ1-2 | TRBV30 | AWSVAQYGYT
NA | TRBJ1-2 | TRBV7-2 | ASSRTANNYGYT
NA | TRBJ1-2 | TRBV4-3 | ASSQDPNYGYT
TRBD1 | TRBJ2-1 | TRBV18 | ASSDQRGQGAHNEQF
NA | TRBJ2-3 | TRBV10-3 | AITQGGWHTDTQY
NA | TRBJ1-1 | TRBV28 | ASSLELRNTEAF
NA | TRBJ2-5 | TRBV5-1 | ASSLEGTRETQY
TRBD1 | TRBJ2-1 | TRBV9 | ASSGYGTGGNEQF
NA | TRBJ2-5 | TRBV10-2 | ASSESAGQETQY
NA | TRBJ1-6 | TRBV29-1 | SVSQGGGNSPLH
NA | TRBJ2-3 | TRBV29-1 | SASSGDTQY
NA | TRBJ1-4 | TRBV2 | ASRAIEAEKLF
NA | TRBJ1-1 | TRBV28 | ATHKRATEAF
TRBD1 | TRBJ2-5 | TRBV4-3 | ASSQEATGGGSETQY
TRBD1 | TRBJ2-5 | TRBV9 | ASSQTGQGETQY